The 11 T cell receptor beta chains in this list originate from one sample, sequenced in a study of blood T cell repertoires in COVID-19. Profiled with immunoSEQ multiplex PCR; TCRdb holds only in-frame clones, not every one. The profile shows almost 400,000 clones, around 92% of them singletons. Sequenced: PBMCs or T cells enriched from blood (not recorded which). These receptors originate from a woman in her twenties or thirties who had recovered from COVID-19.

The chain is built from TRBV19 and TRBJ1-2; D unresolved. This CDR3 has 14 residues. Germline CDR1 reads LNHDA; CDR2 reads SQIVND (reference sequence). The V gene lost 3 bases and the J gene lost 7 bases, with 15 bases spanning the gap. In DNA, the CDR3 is TGTGCCAGTAGTATCGAGAGGACGGAGGTTGGCTACACCTTC. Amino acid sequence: CASSIERTEVGYTF.

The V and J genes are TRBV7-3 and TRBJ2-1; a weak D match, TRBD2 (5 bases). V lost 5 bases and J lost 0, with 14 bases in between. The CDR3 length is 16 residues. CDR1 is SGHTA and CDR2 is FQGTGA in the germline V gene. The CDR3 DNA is TGTGCCAGCAGCATGTTAGCGACGCGCTCCTACAATGAGCAGTTCTTC. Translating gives CASSMLATRSYNEQFF. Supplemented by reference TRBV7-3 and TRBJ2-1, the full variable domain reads GAGVSQTPSNKVTEKGKYVELRCDPISGHTALYWYRQSLGQGPEFLIYFQGTGAADDSGLPNDRFFAVRPEGSVSTLKIQRTERGDSAVYLCASSMLATRSYNEQFFGPGTRLTVL.

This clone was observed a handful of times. CDR3 residues: CASSQRFAGNEQFF. The CDR3 DNA follows: TGCGCCAGCAGCCAGAGGTTTGCGGGCAATGAGCAGTTCTTC. The chain employs TRBV5-1 and TRBJ2-1, with TRBD2 as a possible D gene (5 bases). Germline CDR1 reads SGHRS; CDR2 reads YFSETQ. V shed 4 bases and J shed 6 bases, with 14 bases lying between them. This CDR3 has 14 amino acids.

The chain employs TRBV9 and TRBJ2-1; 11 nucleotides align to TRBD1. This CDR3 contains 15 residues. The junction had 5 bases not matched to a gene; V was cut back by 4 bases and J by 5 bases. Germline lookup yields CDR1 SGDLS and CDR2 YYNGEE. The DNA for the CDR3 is TGTGCCAGCAGCCCGCGGACAGGGGGCCACAATGAGCAGTTCTTC. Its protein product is CASSPRTGGHNEQFF.

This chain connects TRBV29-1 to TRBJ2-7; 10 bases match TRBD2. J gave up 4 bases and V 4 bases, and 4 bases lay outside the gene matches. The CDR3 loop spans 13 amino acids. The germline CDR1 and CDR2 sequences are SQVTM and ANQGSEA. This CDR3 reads CSVVLAGEYEQYF. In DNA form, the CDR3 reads TGCAGCGTTGTTCTAGCGGGAGAATACGAGCAGTACTTC.

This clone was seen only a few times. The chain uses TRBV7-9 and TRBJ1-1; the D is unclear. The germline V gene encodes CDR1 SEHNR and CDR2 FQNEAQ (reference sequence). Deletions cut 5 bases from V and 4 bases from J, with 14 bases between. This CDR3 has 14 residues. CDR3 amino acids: CASSPPLRATEAFF. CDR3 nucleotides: TGTGCCAGCAGCCCCCCTCTCCGAGCCACTGAAGCTTTCTTT. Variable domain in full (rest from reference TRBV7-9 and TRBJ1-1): DTGVSQNPRHKITKRGQNVTFRCDPISEHNRLYWYRQTLGQGPEFLTYFQNEAQLEKSRLLSDRFSAERPKGSFSTLEIQRTEQGDSAMYLCASSPPLRATEAFFGQGTRLTVV.

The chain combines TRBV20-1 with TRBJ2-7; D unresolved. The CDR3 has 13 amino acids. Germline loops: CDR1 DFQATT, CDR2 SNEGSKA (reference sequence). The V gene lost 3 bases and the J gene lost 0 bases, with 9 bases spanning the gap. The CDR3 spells CSASVVSSYEQYF. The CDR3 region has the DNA TGCAGTGCTAGTGTGGTCAGCTCCTACGAGCAGTACTTC.

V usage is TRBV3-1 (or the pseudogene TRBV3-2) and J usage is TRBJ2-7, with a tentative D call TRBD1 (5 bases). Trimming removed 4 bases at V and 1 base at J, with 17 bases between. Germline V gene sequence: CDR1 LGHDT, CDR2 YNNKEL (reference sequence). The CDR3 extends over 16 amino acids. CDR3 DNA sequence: TGTGCCAGCAGCCGATACCCGGACACCGATTCCTACGAGCAGTACTTC. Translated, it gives CASSRYPDTDSYEQYF.

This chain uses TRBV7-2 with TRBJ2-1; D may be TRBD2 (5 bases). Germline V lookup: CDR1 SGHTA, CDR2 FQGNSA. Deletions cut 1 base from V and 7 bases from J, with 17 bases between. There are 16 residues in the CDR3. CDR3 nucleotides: TGTGCCAGCAGCTTAGTCGCCAGGCCCTCGGGGAATGAGCAGTTCTTC. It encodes CASSLVARPSGNEQFF.

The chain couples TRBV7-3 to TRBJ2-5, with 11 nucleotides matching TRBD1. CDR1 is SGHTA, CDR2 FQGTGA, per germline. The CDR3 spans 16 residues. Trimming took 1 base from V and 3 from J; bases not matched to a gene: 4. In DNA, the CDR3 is TGTGCCAGCAGCTTAAATCCGGGACAGGGGGAAGAGACCCAGTACTTC. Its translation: CASSLNPGQGEETQYF. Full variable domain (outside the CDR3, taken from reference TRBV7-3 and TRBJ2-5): GAGVSQTPSNKVTEKGKYVELRCDPISGHTALYWYRQSLGQGPEFLIYFQGTGAADDSGLPNDRFFAVRPEGSVSTLKIQRTERGDSAVYLCASSLNPGQGEETQYFGPGTRLLVL.

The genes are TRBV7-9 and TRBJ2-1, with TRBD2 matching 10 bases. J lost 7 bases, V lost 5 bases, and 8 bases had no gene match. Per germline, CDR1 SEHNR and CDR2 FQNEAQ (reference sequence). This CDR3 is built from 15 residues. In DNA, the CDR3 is TGTGCCAGCAGCCCACAGCGGGAGGGGGGGAATGAGCAGTTCTTC. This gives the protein CASSPQREGGNEQFF.